This passage covers 25 T cell receptor beta chains from one sample sequenced in a study of neoadjuvant nivolumab and ipilimumab in lung cancer. The repertoire was sequenced with immunoSEQ multiplex PCR; TCRdb's copy has only in-frame clones and lacks some. The top ten clones hold about 9% of a sample with around 24,000 clones, 82% of them seen once. This sample comprised tumor tissue, obtained after neoadjuvant nivolumab, alone or with ipilimumab, at or shortly before surgery. All receptors derive from an adult with non-small cell lung cancer.

By sample fraction, this clone is medium-sized. J is TRBJ1-2 and V is TRBV6-5; the D gene is possibly TRBD1 (6 bases). Trimming stripped 6 bases from V and 2 bases from J, with 10 bases between. Germline CDR1 MNHEY, CDR2 SVGAGI. The CDR3 totals 13 residues. The CDR3 DNA reads as TGTGCCAGCAGCAATGACAGGAACTATGGCTACACCTTC. This codes for CASSNDRNYGYTF.

J is TRBJ1-1 and V is TRBV29-1; D ambiguous. There are 14 residues in the CDR3. Germline values: CDR1 SQVTM, CDR2 ANQGSEA. Trimming removed 5 bases at V and 0 bases at J, with 13 bases between. CDR3 DNA: TGCAGCGTTCCGTCGGGCCTCATGAACACTGAAGCTTTCTTT. Its protein is CSVPSGLMNTEAFF. The entire variable domain, with the rest obtained from reference TRBV29-1 and TRBJ1-1, is as follows: SAVISQKPSRDICQRGTSLTIQCQVDSQVTMMFWYRQQPGQSLTLIATANQGSEATYESGFVIDKFPISRPNLTFSTLTVSNMSPEDSSIYLCSVPSGLMNTEAFFGQGTRLTVV.

This clone has just a few counts. The CDR3 DNA reads as TGTGCCAGCAGTGATACCTACGAGCAGTACTTC. Residues: CASSDTYEQYF. The chain has TRBV2 and TRBJ2-7, with D unclear. The germline V gene encodes CDR1 SNHLY and CDR2 FYNNEI. V lost 3 bases and J lost 2, with 2 bases in between. The CDR3 sequence is 11 residues long.

Only a few counts were recorded for this clone. The chain links TRBV11-3 to TRBJ2-7; D gene ambiguous. Germline CDR1 SGHNT, CDR2 YENEEA. The CDR3 covers 13 residues. Trimming removed 1 base from V and 0 bases from J, with 4 bases in between. Here the CDR3 DNA reads TGTGCCAGCAGCTTAGGAGTCTCCTACGAGCAGTACTTC. Its protein product is CASSLGVSYEQYF.

The chain has TRBV11-2 and TRBJ2-6; D gene unclear. Germline CDR1 SGHAT, CDR2 FQNNGV. Between the trimmed V and J ends, which lost 5 bases and 0 bases, there was a span of 14 bases. The CDR3 totals 17 residues. CDR3 in amino acids: CASSPTDRFSGANVLTF. In DNA, the CDR3 is TGTGCCAGCAGCCCCACGGACCGATTCTCTGGGGCCAACGTCCTGACTTTC.

This chain joins TRBV7-9 and TRBJ1-2; 9 positions match TRBD1. Germline CDR1 is SEHNR and CDR2 is FQNEAQ (reference sequence). The ends lost 5 bases at V and 7 bases at J; junction bases unmatched: 5. This CDR3 contains 13 residues. The CDR3 sequence is CASSDPGQGGYTF. CDR3 nucleotide sequence: TGTGCCAGCAGCGATCCGGGACAGGGTGGCTACACCTTC. Full variable domain (remainder filled in from reference TRBV7-9 and TRBJ1-2): DTGVSQNPRHKITKRGQNVTFRCDPISEHNRLYWYRQTLGQGPEFLTYFQNEAQLEKSRLLSDRFSAERPKGSFSTLEIQRTEQGDSAMYLCASSDPGQGGYTFGSGTRLTVV.

The chain joins TRBV6-5 to TRBJ1-2; 10 bases align to TRBD1. Trimming took 6 bases from V and 7 from J; bases not matched to a gene: 11. Germline-derived CDR1 and CDR2 are MNHEY and SVGAGI. This CDR3 is 15 amino acids long. DNA for the CDR3: TGTGCCAGCAGGGGACAGGGGCGCGAAGGGTCTGGCTACACCTTC. This gives the protein CASRGQGREGSGYTF.

The chain uses TRBV10-2 and TRBJ1-5, with a tentative D call TRBD1 (5 bases). The length of the CDR3 is 15 residues. Germline CDR1 WSHSY, CDR2 SAAADI. Trimming shortened V by 6 bases and J by 0 bases, and 12 bases separated the two germline ends. The CDR3 DNA is TGCGCCAGCAGCCCCGGGACTTATAGCAATCAGCCCCAGCATTTT. This translates into CASSPGTYSNQPQHF.

The rearrangement links TRBV18 to TRBJ2-7, with D maybe TRBD1 (6 bases). CDR3 length: 16 amino acids. V was clipped by 4 bases and J by 0 bases, with 16 bases between them. The germline V gene has CDR1 KGHSH and CDR2 LQKENI. CDR3 residues: CASSLNRDTSSYEQYF. For the CDR3, the DNA is TGTGCCAGCTCACTGAACCGGGACACGAGCTCCTACGAGCAGTACTTC.

The chain is built from TRBV7-9 and TRBJ2-1, with D tentatively TRBD2 (7 bases). Per germline, CDR1 SEHNR and CDR2 FQNEAQ (reference sequence). CDR3 size: 15 residues. V shed 3 bases and J shed 6 bases, with 15 bases lying between them. The CDR3 here is CASSFGGPAGNEQFF. CDR3 in DNA: TGTGCCAGCAGCTTCGGGGGGCCGGCAGGCAATGAGCAGTTCTTC.

This sequence joins TRBV7-9 and TRBJ2-5; possibly TRBD1 or TRBD2 for D (6 bases each). V was pared by 4 bases and J by 5 bases, with 17 bases between. Germline loops: CDR1 SEHNR, CDR2 FQNEAQ (reference sequence). This CDR3 has 15 residues. The CDR3 DNA follows: TGTGCCAGCAGCTCGGACCAAGGGGGGATGGAGACCCAGTACTTC. Translating it yields CASSSDQGGMETQYF.

The CDR3 reads CASSNPPYEQYF. Written as DNA, the CDR3 is TGTGCCAGCAGTAACCCGCCCTACGAGCAGTACTTC. The V gene is TRBV6-6, the J gene TRBJ2-7; D remains ambiguous. Germline values: CDR1 MNHNY, CDR2 SVGAGI (reference sequence). CDR3 size: 12 residues. V was pared by 5 bases and J by 2 bases, with 7 bases between.

This clone is a singleton in its sample. The V call is TRBV7-9, the J call TRBJ2-7, with TRBD2 matching over 7 bases. The CDR3 is made up of 14 amino acids. V shed 5 bases and J 3 bases; nucleotides not matched to a gene: 7. CDR1 SEHNR and CDR2 FQNEAQ come from the germline V gene (reference sequence). The CDR3 region is CASSRSGKNYEQYF. The DNA for the CDR3 is TGTGCCAGCAGCAGGAGCGGGAAGAACTACGAGCAGTACTTC.

The V call is TRBV30, the J call TRBJ1-5, with D uncertain. This CDR3 spans 13 amino acids. The germline V and J ends were trimmed by 3 bases and 3 bases, with 9 bases remaining between them. Germline assignment: CDR1 GTSNPN and CDR2 SVGIG (reference sequence). The CDR3 here is CAWRVGNNQPQHF. The CDR3 coding sequence is TGTGCCTGGAGGGTAGGAAACAATCAGCCCCAGCATTTT.

Only a few counts were recorded for this clone. The CDR3 DNA sequence: TGTGCCAGCAGCCGGACTAGCGTGACGGGCACAGATACGCAGTATTTT. Its translation: CASSRTSVTGTDTQYF. The rearrangement uses TRBV11-2 and TRBJ2-3; 9 positions agree with TRBD2. Germline V lookup: CDR1 SGHAT, CDR2 FQNNGV. V was clipped by 5 bases and J by 1 base; unmatched bases: 7. CDR3 length equals 16 residues. Using reference TRBV11-2 and TRBJ2-3 for the parts outside the CDR3, the full variable domain is EAGVAQSPRYKIIEKRQSVAFWCNPISGHATLYWYQQILGQGPKLLIQFQNNGVVDDSQLPKDRFSAERLKGVDSTLKIQPAKLEDSAVYLCASSRTSVTGTDTQYFGPGTRLTVL.

This chain joins TRBV5-4 and TRBJ2-1; D is undetermined. The length of the CDR3 is 14 residues. Trimming removed 0 bases from V and 12 bases from J, with 16 bases in between. Looked up from germline, CDR1 is SGHNT and CDR2 is YYREEE (reference sequence). The CDR3 region has the DNA TGTGCCAGCAGCTTGGGGGGTTCCGGATCGCCGCAGTTCTTC. The encoded protein is CASSLGGSGSPQFF.

The chain employs TRBV2 and TRBJ2-7; 7 bases match TRBD1. This CDR3 spans 14 amino acids. With V trimmed by 0 bases and J by 3 bases, 2 bases remained unmatched. The germline CDR1 and CDR2 sequences are SNHLY and FYNNEI. CDR3 sequence: CASSEAGQLYEQYF. CDR3 sequence (DNA): TGTGCCAGCAGTGAAGCGGGACAGCTCTACGAGCAGTACTTC.

J is TRBJ1-1 and V is TRBV7-8; possibly TRBD1 for D (5 bases). Germline values: CDR1 SGHVS, CDR2 FQNEAQ. V was clipped by 5 bases and J by 7 bases, with 8 bases between them. The CDR3 spans 11 residues. The CDR3 bases are TGTGCCAGCAGCCAAGGGGATGAAGCTTTCTTT. As protein: CASSQGDEAFF. The entire variable domain, with the rest obtained from reference TRBV7-8 and TRBJ1-1, is as follows: GAGVSQSPRYKVAKRGQDVALRCDPISGHVSLFWYQQALGQGPEFLTYFQNEAQLDKSGLPSDRFFAERPEGSVSTLKIQRTQQEDSAVYLCASSQGDEAFFGQGTRLTVV.

The rearrangement links TRBV5-1 to TRBJ2-3; D remains unclear. Looked up from germline, CDR1 is SGHRS and CDR2 is YFSETQ. This CDR3 has 13 residues. Between the trimmed V and J ends, which lost 1 base and 4 bases, there was a span of 7 bases. The CDR3 loop is CASSLNTPDTQYF. The CDR3 DNA sequence: TGCGCCAGCAGCTTGAACACGCCAGATACGCAGTATTTT.

The chain recombines TRBV2 with TRBJ2-2; D is unclear. Trimming took off 7 bases at V and 1 base at J, with 7 bases between the two ends. Germline values: CDR1 SNHLY, CDR2 FYNNEI. The CDR3 spans 13 residues. The CDR3 region has the DNA TGTGCCAGCAAGAATGAGAACACCGGGGAGCTGTTTTTT. Translated: CASKNENTGELFF.

The V gene is TRBV11-3, the J gene TRBJ1-1; D is uncertain. The CDR3 is 15 residues long. The germline V gene encodes CDR1 SGHNT and CDR2 YENEEA. Trimming pared 5 bases from V and 0 bases from J, leaving 13 bases between. The CDR3 loop is CASSLNRVLNTEAFF. Written as DNA, the CDR3 is TGTGCCAGCAGCCTTAACCGGGTGTTGAACACTGAAGCTTTCTTT.

The chain has TRBV18 and TRBJ2-3; D is ambiguous. The CDR3 sequence is 15 residues long. Trimming cost V 3 bases and J 0 bases, with 10 bases left between them. Germline loops: CDR1 KGHSH, CDR2 LQKENI. CDR3 sequence: CASSPYRSSTDTQYF. For the CDR3, the DNA is TGTGCCAGCTCACCCTACAGATCTAGCACAGATACGCAGTATTTT. The full variable domain, rest sourced from reference TRBV18 and TRBJ2-3, is NAGVMQNPRHLVRRRGQEARLRCSPMKGHSHVYWYRQLPEEGLKFMVYLQKENIIDESGMPKERFSAEFPKEGPSILRIQQVVRGDSAAYFCASSPYRSSTDTQYFGPGTRLTVL.

This clone occurred once. The chain joins TRBV10-2 to TRBJ2-5, with D possibly being TRBD1 (6 bases). Germline V lookup: CDR1 WSHSY, CDR2 SAAADI. The germline V and J ends were trimmed by 5 bases and 2 bases, with 6 bases remaining between them. This CDR3 is built from 12 residues. CDR3 sequence (DNA): TGCGCCAGCAGTAGGGGGCAAGAGACCCAGTACTTC. Translated, it gives CASSRGQETQYF.

This chain uses TRBV27 with TRBJ2-3, with a weak D call TRBD1 (5 bases). The germline V and J ends were trimmed by 1 base and 4 bases, with 9 bases remaining between them. This CDR3 comprises 14 residues. Germline CDR1 reads MNHEY; CDR2 reads SMNVEV (reference sequence). The CDR3 DNA follows: TGTGCCAGCAGTTTATTTCAGGGATCAGATACGCAGTATTTT. Its protein is CASSLFQGSDTQYF.

This clone was found once. The rearrangement joins TRBV7-9 to TRBJ2-1; D may be TRBD2 (5 bases). CDR3 length: 14 amino acids. V shed 6 bases and J shed 6 bases, with 15 bases lying between them. The germline V gene encodes CDR1 SEHNR and CDR2 FQNEAQ (reference sequence). Here the CDR3 reads CASRTTPLGNEQFF. The DNA of the CDR3 is TGTGCCAGCAGGACTACTCCCTTGGGCAATGAGCAGTTCTTC.